Given below is one T cell receptor (beta chain) in context. Its cognate antigen has yet to be identified. Per-nucleotide qualities are absent, and no much larger clonotype sits a single base away. The immunoSEQ Assay, a bias-controlled multiplex PCR, was used to amplify TCRbeta CDR3 regions from genomic DNA. As for how the authors treated the data: The number of nucleated cells in each sample was estimated by amplification of reference gene primers within the assay. To quantify the absolute abundance of each unique TCRbeta CDR3 rearrangement, sequence reads were collapsed and filtered. For each sample, productive Simpson clonality was calculated by taking the square root of Simpson's diversity index across productive rearrangements. The table comes from immuneACCESS by way of TCRdb, which keeps in-frame sequences with V and J called. Part of the clones is missing from these tables; in studies checked, under half for an unresolved V gene and the rest for unknown reasons. D and trimming were read from the DNA, whereas the V and J calls and clone size are those reported in that table. Counted in this sample were a few hundred thousand clones; about 90% of them appeared once. Of the sample, less than 3.5% falls within the top ten clones.

The entry originates in a study of blood T cell repertoires in COVID-19 (dated by TCRdb to the early 2020s). General notes on the study: Collaborator samples came from the United States, Italy and Spain and covered acute and convalescent phases of COVID-19. The repertoires were released in a freely available public database intended as a resource for research on the immune response to SARS-CoV-2. The material from the prospective study consisted of cDNA or gDNA derived from T cells, B-cell-depleted T cells, or PBMCs. Samples came from the ongoing ImmuneRACE study (first 160 participants) plus 1,254 subjects from 6 global collaborators. Where HLA class I and class II types were available, the types were taken from metadata supplied by the sample provider, not from assay-based typing. The dataset comprised deeply sampled blood TCRbeta repertoires from subjects exposed to, actively infected with, or recovered from COVID-19. Sample metadata almost always included a de-identified subject ID, COVID-19 status, age in years and sex. Study-level results and caveats: How much clinical and demographic metadata was included differed by source and by participant, and the metadata was provided uncurated.

V is trimmed back by 1 base and J by 9 bases, and the junction contains 20 bases that no gene match accounts for. From the cysteine up to the phenylalanine, the CDR3 has a length of 20 residues. CDR3 DNA only is kept here, 60 bases in frame from base 1. CDR1 and CDR2 were assigned from the germline V gene as MGHRA and YSYEKL. Participants in the prospective study were aged 18 to 89 years, lived in more than 20 United States geographic areas, and enrolled through a virtual design. In the prospective study, cohorts were assigned on the basis of participant-reported clinical history obtained from a screening survey and a study questionnaire. Exposed participants were defined as having been in contact with someone with a PCR-confirmed or clinician-diagnosed COVID-19 case within 2 weeks of study entry. Mobile phlebotomists in the prospective study collected whole blood, serum and a nasopharyngeal or oropharyngeal swab from every participant. Additional blood draws and questionnaires over an approximately two-month period could optionally be provided by prospective study participants. Before DNA extraction, prospective study blood samples were shipped either frozen or at room temperature.

The chain links TRBV4-1 with TRBJ2-1; TRBD1 fits 11 bases in the junction. The sequence derives from a woman between 45 and 65 years old who had been exposed to COVID-19. The sample taken for sequencing was PBMCs or T cells enriched from blood (not recorded which). The DNA sequence is as follows: TGCGCCAGCAGCCAAGTTTGGGACAGGGGGATCCTACTTGAGGGAACTGAGCAGTTCTTC. It specifies CASSQVWDRGILLEGTEQFF.